This is a list of T cell receptor beta chains from one sample in a study of identifying expanded T cells in peripheral blood. Generated by immunoSEQ multiplex PCR, the TCRdb table keeps only in-frame clones and is missing some. The sample has around 100,000 clones; about nine tenths are singletons. The sequencing input was blood. The receptors were gathered from a person aged 18 to 75 in good health. Each CDR3 is given with its conserved first and last residue. The order of the fields is CDR3 protein, clone size, J gene, V gene, CDR3 length. A clone size is listed for some rows: how often the clone was seen (once, few, many), or a class if it is expanded.

cdr3_aa: CASSYRVQTGELFF; clone_size: -; j_call: TRBJ2-2; v_call: TRBV6-6; cdr3_length: 14
cdr3_aa: CASGTGVGQPQHF; clone_size: -; j_call: TRBJ1-5; v_call: TRBV19; cdr3_length: 13
cdr3_aa: CASSQGGQGLVNEQFF; clone_size: once; j_call: TRBJ2-1; v_call: TRBV4-2; cdr3_length: 16
cdr3_aa: CASSFSRGTYGYTF; clone_size: -; j_call: TRBJ1-2; v_call: TRBV11-2; cdr3_length: 14
cdr3_aa: CASSQGTLYGYTF; clone_size: -; j_call: TRBJ1-2; v_call: TRBV4-3; cdr3_length: 13
cdr3_aa: CASSPSASGPYNEQFF; clone_size: -; j_call: TRBJ2-1; v_call: TRBV18; cdr3_length: 16
cdr3_aa: CASSYDGYTIYF; clone_size: -; j_call: TRBJ1-3; v_call: TRBV6-6; cdr3_length: 12
cdr3_aa: CASSATGTGYNSPLHF; clone_size: -; j_call: TRBJ1-6; v_call: TRBV9; cdr3_length: 16
cdr3_aa: CASSAAGGGAEETQYF; clone_size: -; j_call: TRBJ2-5; v_call: TRBV9; cdr3_length: 16
cdr3_aa: CASRQTSGYTDTQYF; clone_size: -; j_call: TRBJ2-3; v_call: TRBV7-9; cdr3_length: 15
cdr3_aa: CASSEAWSTDTQYF; clone_size: -; j_call: TRBJ2-3; v_call: TRBV6-1; cdr3_length: 14
cdr3_aa: CASSQYQGSYEQYF; clone_size: -; j_call: TRBJ2-7; v_call: TRBV6-5; cdr3_length: 14
cdr3_aa: CASSFASTNTGELFF; clone_size: -; j_call: TRBJ2-2; v_call: TRBV27; cdr3_length: 15
cdr3_aa: CASSIRPGHLQETQYF; clone_size: -; j_call: TRBJ2-5; v_call: TRBV19; cdr3_length: 16
cdr3_aa: CASSPDLSSGNTIYF; clone_size: -; j_call: TRBJ1-3; v_call: TRBV5-1; cdr3_length: 15
cdr3_aa: CSARYNEKLFF; clone_size: -; j_call: TRBJ1-4; v_call: TRBV20-1; cdr3_length: 11
cdr3_aa: CASSFAGTTYEQYF; clone_size: -; j_call: TRBJ2-7; v_call: TRBV7-8; cdr3_length: 14
cdr3_aa: CASSFQGNTEAFF; clone_size: once; j_call: TRBJ1-1; v_call: TRBV7-3; cdr3_length: 13
cdr3_aa: CASSQSLTGLETQYF; clone_size: -; j_call: TRBJ2-5; v_call: TRBV14; cdr3_length: 15
cdr3_aa: CASSPSGRRTSGANVLTF; clone_size: -; j_call: TRBJ2-6; v_call: TRBV9; cdr3_length: 18
cdr3_aa: CASSLPRLSSPYNEQFF; clone_size: once; j_call: TRBJ2-1; v_call: TRBV7-3; cdr3_length: 17
cdr3_aa: CASSAGGIANIQYF; clone_size: few; j_call: TRBJ2-4; v_call: TRBV28; cdr3_length: 14
cdr3_aa: CASSPQGGNGYTF; clone_size: few; j_call: TRBJ1-2; v_call: TRBV7-9; cdr3_length: 13
cdr3_aa: CASSLAQGVQETQYF; clone_size: -; j_call: TRBJ2-5; v_call: TRBV7-6; cdr3_length: 15
cdr3_aa: CASEGDRGLYEQYF; clone_size: -; j_call: TRBJ2-7; v_call: TRBV2; cdr3_length: 14
cdr3_aa: CASSIRKDTEAFF; clone_size: -; j_call: TRBJ1-1; v_call: TRBV19; cdr3_length: 13
cdr3_aa: CASSLVGSGANVLTF; clone_size: -; j_call: TRBJ2-6; v_call: TRBV5-6; cdr3_length: 15
cdr3_aa: CASSVGGPGTEAFF; clone_size: -; j_call: TRBJ1-1; v_call: TRBV2; cdr3_length: 14
cdr3_aa: CASRGDRSADTQYF; clone_size: -; j_call: TRBJ2-3; v_call: TRBV10-1; cdr3_length: 14
cdr3_aa: CASSLYGGEQYF; clone_size: once; j_call: TRBJ2-7; v_call: TRBV7-3; cdr3_length: 12
cdr3_aa: CASRESTGPTNEKLFF; clone_size: once; j_call: TRBJ1-4; v_call: TRBV28; cdr3_length: 16
cdr3_aa: CASSAGTSGRGPDTQYF; clone_size: once; j_call: TRBJ2-3; v_call: TRBV2; cdr3_length: 17
cdr3_aa: CASSLYGDTQYF; clone_size: -; j_call: TRBJ2-3; v_call: TRBV13; cdr3_length: 12